This T cell receptor (beta chain) was captured in a study of radiation and T cells in renal cell carcinoma. Across the whole study: Nephrectomy followed 15 Gy stereotactic body radiation by 4 weeks.

The time point is: blood 2 weeks post-SBRT. Treatment here: 15 Gy SBRT to primary tumor, nephrectomy 4 weeks later. The V segment lost 3 bases and the J segment 1 base; nucleotides outside the gene matches: 6. This CDR3 spans 16 amino acids. Germline values: CDR1 KGHSH, CDR2 LQKENI. TCRdb keeps only in-frame clones here, not all; method: immunoSEQ multiplex PCR. This table has 150,000 to 190,000 clones, 87% appearing once. The sequence was collected from a woman between 45 and 65 years old with renal cell carcinoma. The chain recombines TRBV18 with TRBJ1-1; TRBD1 matches at 9 bases. Sample: blood, taken from a patient whose treatment included radiotherapy and nephrectomy. The CDR3 nucleotides are TGTGCCAGCTCACCGCTTGGGGGACAGGGGAACACTGAAGCTTTCTTT. Translation: CASSPLGGQGNTEAFF.